Following are 11 T cell receptor beta chains from one sample sequenced in a study of sequential checkpoint blockade in melanoma. Clones were sequenced by immunoSEQ multiplex PCR, and TCRdb holds only the in-frame ones, with some missing. Here the sample spans 30,000 or so clones, 70% to 90% being singletons. Stated treatment: randomized to nivolumab then ipilimumab (arm A) or the reverse (arm B). Specimen: CD8+ T cells sorted from blood (inferred from file names), collected from a patient given nivolumab and ipilimumab in sequence. All receptors come from a human donor with melanoma.

The chain uses TRBV11-1 and TRBJ2-5, with 13 bases matching TRBD2. The CDR3 contains 17 residues. J was trimmed by 5 bases and V by 5 bases; bases with no gene match: 11. CDR1 and CDR2 from the germline V gene are SGHAT and FQDESV (reference sequence). This chain's CDR3 is CASSRGLAGPGSETQYF. CDR3 DNA sequence: TGTGCCAGCAGCCGGGGACTAGCGGGACCCGGGAGTGAGACCCAGTACTTC.

The chain has TRBV18 and TRBJ2-3; TRBD2 aligns across 8 bases. There are 16 residues in the CDR3. The V and J ends lost 3 bases and 3 bases, in that order; junction bases with no gene match: 8. Germline V gene data show CDR1 as KGHSH and CDR2 as LQKENI. This chain's CDR3 is CASSPQAGVGTDTQYF. The DNA of the CDR3 is TGTGCCAGCTCACCCCAAGCGGGAGTGGGAACAGATACGCAGTATTTT.

The gene calls are TRBV5-4 and TRBJ2-3; TRBD2 aligns across 12 bases. The V segment lost 0 bases and the J segment 0 bases; nucleotides outside the gene matches: 5. CDR3 length: 18 amino acids. The germline CDR1 and CDR2 sequences are SGHNT and YYREEE (reference sequence). CDR3 loop: CASSLGLAGAPSTDTQYF. CDR3 sequence (DNA): TGTGCCAGCAGCTTGGGACTAGCGGGGGCCCCTAGCACAGATACGCAGTATTTT. Combining the CDR3 with reference TRBV5-4 and TRBJ2-3 gives the whole variable domain ETGVTQSPTHLIKTRGQQVTLRCSSQSGHNTVSWYQQALGQGPQFIFQYYREEENGRGNFPPRFSGLQFPNYSSELNVNALELDDSALYLCASSLGLAGAPSTDTQYFGPGTRLTVL.

This chain joins TRBV5-8 and TRBJ2-6, with D perhaps matching TRBD2 (7 bases). CDR1 and CDR2 (germline): SGHTS, YDEGEE. This CDR3 is built from 17 residues. Between the trimmed V and J ends, which lost 1 base and 4 bases, there was a span of 15 bases. This CDR3 reads CASSLRGAGTGANVLTF. The CDR3, as DNA: TGTGCCAGCAGCTTGCGGGGGGCCGGTACAGGGGCCAACGTCCTGACTTTC.

V gene TRBV5-6 combines with J gene TRBJ1-3; possible D gene TRBD1, 5 bases. Per the germline V gene, CDR1 is SGHDT and CDR2 is YYEEEE. V lost 2 bases to trimming and J lost 7 bases, with 10 bases between them. The CDR3 totals 13 residues. This CDR3 is CASSFWGGNTIYF. CDR3 nucleotide sequence: TGTGCCAGCAGCTTCTGGGGGGGGAACACCATATATTTT.

The chain recombines TRBV7-9 with TRBJ2-7; D is ambiguous. V was clipped by 2 bases and J by 3 bases, with 2 bases between them. CDR1 and CDR2 (germline): SEHNR, FQNEAQ (reference sequence). This CDR3 spans 11 amino acids. In nucleotides, the CDR3 is TGTGCCAGCAGCTTATACTACGAGCAGTACTTC. It specifies CASSLYYEQYF.

V usage is TRBV9 and J usage is TRBJ1-4, with a tentative D call TRBD1 (5 bases). This CDR3 contains 12 residues. The V gene's germline CDR1 is SGDLS and CDR2 YYNGEE. Trimming shortened V by 3 bases and J by 7 bases, and 7 bases separated the two germline ends. The CDR3: CASSAGGEKLFF. In nucleotides, the CDR3 is TGTGCCAGCAGCGCCGGGGGTGAAAAACTGTTTTTT.

The CDR3 sequence: CASSSLGGGSYEQYF. In DNA form, the CDR3 reads TGTGCCAGCAGCTCGCTTGGGGGCGGATCCTACGAGCAGTACTTC. The chain couples TRBV5-4 to TRBJ2-7; possibly TRBD1 for D (6 bases). V lost 3 bases and J 1 base, leaving 14 bases between the germline ends. The length of the CDR3 is 15 residues. CDR1 is SGHNT, CDR2 YYREEE, per germline (reference sequence).

The rearrangement links TRBV19 to TRBJ2-1, with 11 positions matching TRBD2. V shed 3 bases and J 4 bases; nucleotides not matched to a gene: 2. Germline V CDR1 and CDR2: LNHDA, SQIVND (reference sequence). This CDR3 comprises 15 residues. The CDR3 DNA reads as TGTGCCAGTAGTATTAGCGGGGGGGTGTACAATGAGCAGTTCTTC. This sequence encodes CASSISGGVYNEQFF.

DNA of the CDR3: TGTGCCATCAGTGTTAGCGGGGTACCCCCAGATACGCAGTATTTT. It is translated as CAISVSGVPPDTQYF. This chain joins TRBV10-3 and TRBJ2-3; 8 bases fit TRBD2. This CDR3 has 15 amino acids. CDR1 and CDR2 (germline): ENHRY, SYGVKD. The J segment lost 4 bases and the V segment lost 4 bases, leaving 7 bases of the junction unmatched.

The chain recombines TRBV11-3 with TRBJ2-1; 7 bases are a match to TRBD2. The J segment lost 6 bases and the V segment lost 3 bases, leaving 5 bases of the junction unmatched. Looked up from germline, CDR1 is SGHNT and CDR2 is YENEEA. The CDR3 length is 14 residues. DNA of the CDR3: TGTGCCAGCAGCTTTGGACTAGAGGCCAATGAGCAGTTCTTC. This gives the protein CASSFGLEANEQFF.